The sequence of this T cell receptor beta chain was determined in a study of long-term antiretroviral therapy in people with HIV. immunoSEQ v3.0 was run at survey level. Clones were sequenced by immunoSEQ multiplex PCR, and TCRdb holds only the in-frame ones, with some missing. The sample comprises tens of thousands of clones, less than 98% of which are singletons, and under 3.5% rests with the top ten. The receptor was derived from a man in his thirties or forties with HIV. The sequences come from unsorted PBMCs, collected 6.9 years after starting antiretroviral therapy.

DNA of the CDR3: TGTGCCAGCAGCTTGGGGGTACAGGGATCTGGAAACACCATATATTTT. It yields the protein CASSLGVQGSGNTIYF. The chain has TRBV7-8 and TRBJ1-3, with TRBD1 as a possible D gene (6 bases). Germline loops: CDR1 SGHVS, CDR2 FQNEAQ. The CDR3 covers 16 residues. The V gene lost 3 bases and the J gene lost 1 base, with 13 bases spanning the gap.